This T cell receptor (beta chain) was recorded in a study of T cell responses to AZD1222 COVID-19 vaccine. A note on this clone: Its antigen is unidentified.

Study-wide results and limits: Only a handful of AZD1222 recipients, roughly 6 in all, had baseline seropositivity.

Assay: immunoSEQ multiplex PCR; the TCRdb copy retains only in-frame clones and omits some. The profile shows 130,000 to 150,000 clones, 86% of them singletons. Trimming stripped 2 bases from V and 9 bases from J, with 11 bases between. The CDR3 covers 14 residues. CDR1 and CDR2 from the germline V gene are LGHDT and YNNKEL (reference sequence). This sample comprised peripheral blood, obtained 28 days after the second AZD1222 dose. The chain recombines TRBV3-1 (or the pseudogene TRBV3-2) with TRBJ1-6; D gene unclear. The source is an adult who received the AZD1222 COVID-19 vaccine. CDR3: CASSQSGVGSPLHF. The DNA of the CDR3 is TGTGCCAGCAGCCAATCCGGGGTAGGTTCACCCCTCCACTTT.